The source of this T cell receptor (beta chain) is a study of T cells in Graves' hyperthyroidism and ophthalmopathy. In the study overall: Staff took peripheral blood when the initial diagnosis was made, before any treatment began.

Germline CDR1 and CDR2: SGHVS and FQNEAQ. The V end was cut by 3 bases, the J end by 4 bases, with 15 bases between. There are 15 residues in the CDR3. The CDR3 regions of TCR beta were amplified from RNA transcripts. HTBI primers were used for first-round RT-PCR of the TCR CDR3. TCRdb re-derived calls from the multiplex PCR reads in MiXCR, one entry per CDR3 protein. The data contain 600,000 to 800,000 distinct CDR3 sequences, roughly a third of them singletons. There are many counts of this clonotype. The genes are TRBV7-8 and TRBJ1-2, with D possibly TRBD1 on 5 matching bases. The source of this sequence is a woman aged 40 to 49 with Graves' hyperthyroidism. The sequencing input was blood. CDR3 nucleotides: TGTGCCAGCAGCTTTTGGGGGACTCGCGGCTATGGCTACACCTTC. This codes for CASSFWGTRGYGYTF. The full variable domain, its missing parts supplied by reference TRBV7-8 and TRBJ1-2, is GAGVSQSPRYKVAKRGQDVALRCDPISGHVSLFWYQQALGQGPEFLTYFQNEAQLDKSGLPSDRFFAERPEGSVSTLKIQRTQQEDSAVYLCASSFWGTRGYGYTFGSGTRLTVV.